These 11 T cell receptor beta chains were sequenced from one sample in a study of CD8 T cells in Susac syndrome. After extraction with the RNeasy kit, about 0.5 to 1 ug of the RNA was reverse transcribed using random hexamers. Each CDR3 protein is one row after TCRdb ran MiXCR on the immunoSEQ multiplex PCR reads. Seen here are about 280,000 distinct CDR3 sequences, approximately 85% observed once, and the top ten hold approximately 0.11%. Input material: CD8+ T cells from PBMCs. The receptors come from a human donor with multiple sclerosis.

This clonotype was picked up one time. The chain's CDR3 is CASSLAFRYRRVGEAFF. For the CDR3, the DNA is TGTGCCAGCAGCTTAGCATTTCGTTACCGACGGGTGGGTGAAGCTTTCTTT. The rearrangement links TRBV7-9 to TRBJ1-1; no definite D call. V lost 0 bases and J 7 bases, leaving 21 bases between the germline ends. The germline gives CDR1 SEHNR, CDR2 FQNEAQ (reference sequence). The CDR3 has 17 amino acids.

V is TRBV30 and J is TRBJ1-1; D ambiguous. The CDR3 sequence is 13 residues long. Germline V gives CDR1 GTSNPN, CDR2 SVGIG (reference sequence). Trimming left V 5 bases short and J 1 base short, with 11 bases between. In DNA, the CDR3 is TGTGCCTGGCAATCTACACCGAACACTGAAGCTTTCTTT. It translates to CAWQSTPNTEAFF.

This chain connects TRBV29-1 to TRBJ2-7; D possibly corresponds to TRBD1 (5 bases). The CDR3 is 13 residues long. The V gene lost 0 bases and the J gene lost 5 bases, with 11 bases spanning the gap. In germline, CDR1 is SQVTM, CDR2 ANQGSEA. The CDR3, as DNA: TGCAGCGTTGAAGATATGACAGTAAACGAGCAGTACTTC. Protein: CSVEDMTVNEQYF.

The chain combines TRBV20-1 with TRBJ2-3; possibly TRBD1 or TRBD2 for D (5 bases each). V was clipped by 8 bases and J by 6 bases, with 15 bases between them. The V gene's germline CDR1 is DFQATT and CDR2 SNEGSKA (reference sequence). The CDR3 contains 12 residues. CDR3 bases: TGCAGTTCGGGGACCAGAGGGGATACGCAGTATTTT. Translated: CSSGTRGDTQYF.

J is TRBJ1-1 and V is TRBV19, with D hard to call. With 6 bases removed from V and 2 bases from J, the gap between germline ends came to 13 bases. Germline V lookup: CDR1 LNHDA, CDR2 SQIVND (reference sequence). The CDR3 is made up of 14 amino acids. CDR3 sequence reads: CASSPGGPNTEAFF. CDR3 nucleotides: TGTGCCAGTAGCCCCGGTGGACCAAACACTGAAGCTTTCTTT.

J is TRBJ2-5 and V is TRBV27; 9 bases match TRBD2. From germline, CDR1 is MNHEY and CDR2 SMNVEV (reference sequence). V lost 4 bases, J lost 4 bases, and 10 bases stayed unmatched. CDR3 length equals 16 residues. The CDR3 loop reads CASSYNIAGEGETQYF. In DNA form, the CDR3 reads TGTGCCAGCAGTTATAACATAGCGGGAGAGGGAGAGACCCAGTACTTC.

This chain links TRBV28 with TRBJ1-6; D call uncertain. Per germline, CDR1 MDHEN and CDR2 SYDVKM. V was shortened by 6 bases and J by 6 bases, with 15 bases between the two germline ends. The CDR3 runs 15 residues. DNA of the CDR3: TGTGCCAGCAGCCACGGGCCATTTCCTAATTCACCCCTCCACTTT. Its protein product is CASSHGPFPNSPLHF.

The J gene is TRBJ1-4, the V gene TRBV12-3 or TRBV12-4; unclear D gene. This CDR3 region has 14 residues. V was cut by 5 bases and J by 12 bases, with 19 bases left in between. CDR3 sequence reads: CASSLHTGPGELFF. CDR3 coding DNA: TGTGCCAGCAGTCTGCACACCGGCCCAGGTGAACTGTTTTTT.

This clonotype was seen more than once but under ten times. This rearrangement joins TRBV27 to TRBJ2-5, with D possibly TRBD1 on 5 matching bases. Per the germline V gene, CDR1 is MNHEY and CDR2 is SMNVEV (reference sequence). The V gene lost 5 bases and the J gene lost 5 bases, with 12 bases spanning the gap. There are 13 residues in the CDR3. CDR3 nucleotide sequence: TGTGCCAGCAGTCCTGACAGTGGGGAGACCCAGTACTTC. It encodes CASSPDSGETQYF.

The chain is built from TRBV23-1 and TRBJ1-4; D is unresolved. TRBV23-1 counts as an open reading frame of uncertain function. V was trimmed by 10 bases and J by 10 bases, leaving 10 bases between them. CDR3 size: 10 residues. This chain's CDR3 is CANSKIKLFF. The CDR3 DNA reads TGCGCCAACTCAAAGATAAAACTGTTTTTT.

The V call is TRBV10-3, the J call TRBJ2-7; 12 bases line up with TRBD2. The CDR3 loop spans 16 amino acids. J gave up 4 bases and V 2 bases, and 6 bases lay outside the gene matches. The V gene's germline CDR1 is ENHRY and CDR2 SYGVKD. CDR3 DNA: TGTGCCATCAGTGAGCTAGCGGGAGGGCCTAGATACGAGCAGTACTTC. Amino acid sequence: CAISELAGGPRYEQYF.